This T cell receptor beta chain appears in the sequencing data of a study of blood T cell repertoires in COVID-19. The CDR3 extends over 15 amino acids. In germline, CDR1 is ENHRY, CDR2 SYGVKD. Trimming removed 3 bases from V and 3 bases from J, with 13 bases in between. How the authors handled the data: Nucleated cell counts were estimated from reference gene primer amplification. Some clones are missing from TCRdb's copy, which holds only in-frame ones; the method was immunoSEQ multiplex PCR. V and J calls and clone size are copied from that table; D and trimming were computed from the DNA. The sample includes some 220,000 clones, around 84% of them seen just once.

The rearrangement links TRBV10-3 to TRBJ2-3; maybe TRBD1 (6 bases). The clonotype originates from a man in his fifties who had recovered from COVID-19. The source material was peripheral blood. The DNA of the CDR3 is TGTGCCATCAGTGAAGGAGCAGGGGTGACAGATACGCAGTATTTT. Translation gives CAISEGAGVTDTQYF.